A selection of T cell receptor beta chains follows, all from one sample in a study of beta chain features in type 1 diabetes. Method: immunoSEQ multiplex PCR; TCRdb's copy keeps in-frame clones and lacks some. The data show around 250,000 clones, 13% to 15% seen once. Sequencing input: naive CD4+ T cells from blood. The receptors derive from a woman aged 40 to 50 in good health. Each CDR3 is given with its conserved first and last residue. A D gene is named only where the DNA matches it firmly. The listing skips clone size in some rows; elsewhere it reads once, few, many or a size class.

J gene: TRBJ2-6
CDR3 length: 14
V gene: TRBV19
clone size: -
D gene: TRBD2
CDR3 DNA: TGTGCCAGTGGCGGGGGACCTGGGGCCAACGTCCTGACTTTC
CDR3 protein: CASGGGPGANVLTF

J gene: TRBJ2-3
CDR3 length: 17
V gene: TRBV21-1
clone size: few
D gene: -
CDR3 DNA: TGTGCCAGCAGCAGATCCGGGACAGGGGATGTTAGAGATACGCAGTATTTT
CDR3 protein: CASSRSGTGDVRDTQYF

J gene: TRBJ1-3
CDR3 length: 16
V gene: TRBV9
clone size: -
D gene: TRBD1
CDR3 DNA: TGTGCCAGCAGCGCACTGGACAGGTCGGGAGGAAACACCATATATTTT
CDR3 protein: CASSALDRSGGNTIYF

J gene: TRBJ2-3
CDR3 length: 16
V gene: TRBV23-1
clone size: few
D gene: TRBD2
CDR3 DNA: TGCGCCAGCAGTCCCCGTAAAGCGGGGAACACAGATACGCAGTATTTT
CDR3 protein: CASSPRKAGNTDTQYF

J gene: TRBJ1-2
CDR3 length: 16
V gene: TRBV6-6
clone size: -
D gene: TRBD1
CDR3 DNA: TGTGCCAGCAGTTACTCGCGGGACAGGCCTAACTATGGCTACACCTTC
CDR3 protein: CASSYSRDRPNYGYTF

J gene: TRBJ1-1
CDR3 length: 15
V gene: TRBV5-4
clone size: few
D gene: -
CDR3 DNA: TGTGCCAGCAGACCAAAACAGGGATTGAACACTGAAGCTTTCTTT
CDR3 protein: CASRPKQGLNTEAFF

J gene: TRBJ1-4
CDR3 length: 16
V gene: TRBV6-1
clone size: few
D gene: -
CDR3 DNA: TGTGCCAGCAGTGAAGCTTTTACAGGAAGAGGCGAAAAACTGTTTTTT
CDR3 protein: CASSEAFTGRGEKLFF

J gene: TRBJ2-7
CDR3 length: 16
V gene: TRBV7-6
clone size: -
D gene: TRBD1
CDR3 DNA: TGTGCCAGCAGCTCCGACAGGGGGCTGGCCTCCTACGAGCAGTACTTC
CDR3 protein: CASSSDRGLASYEQYF

J gene: TRBJ1-2
CDR3 length: 15
V gene: TRBV7-2
clone size: -
D gene: -
CDR3 DNA: TGTGCCAGCAGCTTATTGCCCCGGGCGGGTAATGGCTACACCTTC
CDR3 protein: CASSLLPRAGNGYTF

J gene: TRBJ1-1
CDR3 length: 14
V gene: TRBV5-5
clone size: few
D gene: TRBD1
CDR3 DNA: TGTGCCAGCAGCCCTCGACAGGGAGTGATTGAAGCTTTCTTT
CDR3 protein: CASSPRQGVIEAFF

J gene: TRBJ1-6
CDR3 length: 17
V gene: TRBV4-3
clone size: few
D gene: TRBD1
CDR3 DNA: TGCGCCAGCAGCCAAAGTACAGGGGGCGTTAGTAATTCACCCCTCCACTTT
CDR3 protein: CASSQSTGGVSNSPLHF

J gene: TRBJ2-7
CDR3 length: 15
V gene: TRBV5-4
clone size: few
D gene: TRBD1
CDR3 DNA: TGTGCCAGCAGCTTGTGGGGGACAGGGGGCTGGAAGCAGTACTTC
CDR3 protein: CASSLWGTGGWKQYF

J gene: TRBJ2-3
CDR3 length: 19
V gene: TRBV7-2
clone size: few
D gene: TRBD1
CDR3 DNA: TGTGCCAGCAGCCAAAATTGGTATTCGTTCGTAGGGGGCGCAGATACGCAGTATTTT
CDR3 protein: CASSQNWYSFVGGADTQYF

J gene: TRBJ1-1
CDR3 length: 13
V gene: TRBV7-9
clone size: few
D gene: -
CDR3 DNA: TGTGCCAGCAACGAGGGGGTGAACACTGAAGCTTTCTTT
CDR3 protein: CASNEGVNTEAFF

J gene: TRBJ1-1
CDR3 length: 14
V gene: TRBV29-1
clone size: -
D gene: -
CDR3 DNA: TGCAGCGTTGAACAGGAGGGGATGAACACTGAAGCTTTCTTT
CDR3 protein: CSVEQEGMNTEAFF

J gene: TRBJ2-1
CDR3 length: 15
V gene: TRBV19
clone size: few
D gene: -
CDR3 DNA: TGTGCCAGTGTGCCAGTGGCGGGGCATTACAATGAGCAGTTCTTC
CDR3 protein: CASVPVAGHYNEQFF

J gene: TRBJ1-1
CDR3 length: 13
V gene: TRBV7-8
clone size: -
D gene: TRBD1
CDR3 DNA: TGTGCCAGCAGCTCCTATCAACAGGGGTTGGCTTTCTTT
CDR3 protein: CASSSYQQGLAFF

J gene: TRBJ1-5
CDR3 length: 13
V gene: TRBV19
clone size: -
D gene: -
CDR3 DNA: TGTGCCAGTAGGTCGTATAACAATCAGCCCCAGCATTTT
CDR3 protein: CASRSYNNQPQHF

J gene: TRBJ1-2
CDR3 length: 13
V gene: TRBV6-5
clone size: -
D gene: TRBD1
CDR3 DNA: TGTGCCAGTTCGACAGGGGAGGCCTATGGCTACACCTTC
CDR3 protein: CASSTGEAYGYTF

J gene: TRBJ2-7
CDR3 length: 13
V gene: TRBV19
clone size: few
D gene: -
CDR3 DNA: TGTGCCAGTAGTGGGACTCCCTCCTACGAGCAGTACTTC
CDR3 protein: CASSGTPSYEQYF

J gene: TRBJ1-2
CDR3 length: 17
V gene: TRBV7-9
clone size: -
D gene: TRBD1
CDR3 DNA: TGTGCCAGCAGCTTAGTTACCGGGACAGGGGGAAACTATGGCTACACCTTC
CDR3 protein: CASSLVTGTGGNYGYTF

J gene: TRBJ1-2
CDR3 length: 13
V gene: TRBV2
clone size: -
D gene: TRBD1
CDR3 DNA: TGTGCCAGCAGCCCGGGACAGACTTATGGCTACACCTTC
CDR3 protein: CASSPGQTYGYTF

J gene: TRBJ1-5
CDR3 length: 15
V gene: TRBV5-4
clone size: -
D gene: -
CDR3 DNA: TGTGCCAGCAGCTTCGGCGGCTCCCAGCCAGGGGCCCAGCATTTT
CDR3 protein: CASSFGGSQPGAQHF

J gene: TRBJ2-7
CDR3 length: 13
V gene: TRBV6-1
clone size: few
D gene: TRBD2
CDR3 DNA: TGTGCCAGCCGGGCTAGCGGTTCCTACGAGCAGTACTTC
CDR3 protein: CASRASGSYEQYF

J gene: TRBJ1-4
CDR3 length: 16
V gene: TRBV7-2
clone size: few
D gene: -
CDR3 DNA: TGTGCCAGCAGCCCCCTTTCGACAGGAGTTAATGAAAAACTGTTTTTT
CDR3 protein: CASSPLSTGVNEKLFF

J gene: TRBJ1-2
CDR3 length: 15
V gene: TRBV5-4
clone size: -
D gene: -
CDR3 DNA: TGTGCCAGCAGCTCCTCGACAGGAGCTAACTATGGCTACACCTTC
CDR3 protein: CASSSSTGANYGYTF

J gene: TRBJ1-1
CDR3 length: 14
V gene: TRBV2
clone size: few
D gene: TRBD1
CDR3 DNA: TGTGCCAGCAGTGAAGCGCTTGGACAGGGTGAAGCTTTCTTT
CDR3 protein: CASSEALGQGEAFF

J gene: TRBJ2-3
CDR3 length: 16
V gene: TRBV18
clone size: -
D gene: TRBD1
CDR3 DNA: TGTGCCAGCTCACGGCGGACAGGGGGCATAACAGATACGCAGTATTTT
CDR3 protein: CASSRRTGGITDTQYF

J gene: TRBJ1-1
CDR3 length: 12
V gene: TRBV4-2
clone size: -
D gene: -
CDR3 DNA: TGTGCCAGCAGCCCCGCGGGGGCTGAAGCTTTCTTT
CDR3 protein: CASSPAGAEAFF

J gene: TRBJ2-5
CDR3 length: 11
V gene: TRBV5-1
clone size: -
D gene: -
CDR3 DNA: TGCGCCAGCAGCTTATCTCGGGAGCAGTACTTC
CDR3 protein: CASSLSREQYF

J gene: TRBJ2-5
CDR3 length: 14
V gene: TRBV6-5
clone size: -
D gene: -
CDR3 DNA: TGTGCCAGCAGTTATTGGCGGGGAGGAGAGACCCAGTACTTC
CDR3 protein: CASSYWRGGETQYF

J gene: TRBJ1-1
CDR3 length: 17
V gene: TRBV10-2
clone size: -
D gene: -
CDR3 DNA: TGCGCCAGCAGTGAAGGAGCCCTATGGGGGGAAGACACTGAAGCTTTCTTT
CDR3 protein: CASSEGALWGEDTEAFF

J gene: TRBJ2-5
CDR3 length: 11
V gene: TRBV5-1
clone size: -
D gene: -
CDR3 DNA: TGCGCCAGCAGCTCTCAAGAGACCCAGTACTTC
CDR3 protein: CASSSQETQYF

J gene: TRBJ1-4
CDR3 length: 14
V gene: TRBV5-8
clone size: -
D gene: -
CDR3 DNA: TGTGCCAGCAGCCCCGGTAGGGGCGATGAAAAACTGTTTTTT
CDR3 protein: CASSPGRGDEKLFF

J gene: TRBJ2-7
CDR3 length: 12
V gene: TRBV11-2
clone size: -
D gene: TRBD2
CDR3 DNA: TGTGCCAGCTCACCCGGGAGGTACGAGCAGTACTTC
CDR3 protein: CASSPGRYEQYF

J gene: TRBJ1-1
CDR3 length: 15
V gene: TRBV5-1
clone size: -
D gene: TRBD1
CDR3 DNA: TGCGCCAGCAGCGGGACGACAGGGCGCCGGACTGAAGCTTTCTTT
CDR3 protein: CASSGTTGRRTEAFF

J gene: TRBJ2-1
CDR3 length: 15
V gene: TRBV6-5
clone size: -
D gene: TRBD1
CDR3 DNA: TGTGCCAGCAGACCAGTCGGGACAGGGGTCAATGAGCAGTTCTTC
CDR3 protein: CASRPVGTGVNEQFF

J gene: TRBJ1-5
CDR3 length: 14
V gene: TRBV7-2
clone size: -
D gene: TRBD1
CDR3 DNA: TGTGCCAGCAGCTTCGGACAGGGGAGACAGCCCCAGCATTTT
CDR3 protein: CASSFGQGRQPQHF

J gene: TRBJ2-7
CDR3 length: 14
V gene: TRBV6-1
clone size: -
D gene: TRBD1
CDR3 DNA: TGTGCCGGTCAGACAGGGCCCCACTCCTACGAGCAGTACTTC
CDR3 protein: CAGQTGPHSYEQYF

J gene: TRBJ2-7
CDR3 length: 15
V gene: TRBV18
clone size: few
D gene: -
CDR3 DNA: TGTGCCAGCTCACCACGTTGGACAGAAACCTACGAGCAGTACTTC
CDR3 protein: CASSPRWTETYEQYF

J gene: TRBJ1-1
CDR3 length: 13
V gene: TRBV29-1
clone size: -
D gene: -
CDR3 DNA: TGCAGCGTTGAATCCCAGGTGGGCACTGAAGCTTTCTTT
CDR3 protein: CSVESQVGTEAFF

J gene: TRBJ1-6
CDR3 length: 14
V gene: TRBV5-4
clone size: many
D gene: TRBD1
CDR3 DNA: TGTGCCAGCAGCACGGGCCGGACAGGATCACCCCTCCACTTT
CDR3 protein: CASSTGRTGSPLHF

J gene: TRBJ2-3
CDR3 length: 19
V gene: TRBV14
clone size: -
D gene: -
CDR3 DNA: TGTGCCAGCAGCCAAGATCCCCGGGACTTCCTCCGGTCCACAGATACGCAGTATTTT
CDR3 protein: CASSQDPRDFLRSTDTQYF

J gene: TRBJ2-7
CDR3 length: 17
V gene: TRBV5-1
clone size: -
D gene: -
CDR3 DNA: TGCGCCAGCAGCTCCGATGTGAGGAATTCCCGGCCCTACGAGCAGTACTTC
CDR3 protein: CASSSDVRNSRPYEQYF

J gene: TRBJ2-7
CDR3 length: 15
V gene: TRBV25-1
clone size: few
D gene: -
CDR3 DNA: TGTGCCAGCAGTGAAGCAAGCTGGGCCCCCTACGAGCAGTACTTC
CDR3 protein: CASSEASWAPYEQYF

J gene: TRBJ1-1
CDR3 length: 19
V gene: TRBV2
clone size: few
D gene: TRBD1
CDR3 DNA: TGTGCCAGCAGATTGCCGCGGGACAGGGGTTTTCGGTTGGACACTGAAGCTTTCTTT
CDR3 protein: CASRLPRDRGFRLDTEAFF

J gene: TRBJ2-3
CDR3 length: 13
V gene: TRBV29-1
clone size: few
D gene: TRBD1
CDR3 DNA: TGCAGCGCCAGGACAGGGGCGCCAGATACGCAGTATTTT
CDR3 protein: CSARTGAPDTQYF

J gene: TRBJ1-3
CDR3 length: 14
V gene: TRBV29-1
clone size: few
D gene: -
CDR3 DNA: TGCAGCGCCCAACGTCAGGGTACTGGAAACACCATATATTTT
CDR3 protein: CSAQRQGTGNTIYF

J gene: TRBJ2-3
CDR3 length: 16
V gene: TRBV5-1
clone size: -
D gene: TRBD2
CDR3 DNA: TGCGCCAGCAGCTATTTGACGGGGGGGGCGACAGATACGCAGTATTTT
CDR3 protein: CASSYLTGGATDTQYF

J gene: TRBJ1-1
CDR3 length: 15
V gene: TRBV18
clone size: few
D gene: TRBD1
CDR3 DNA: TGTGCCAGCTCAGTGGGCGGACAGGGAACGAGGGAAGCTTTCTTT
CDR3 protein: CASSVGGQGTREAFF

J gene: TRBJ2-7
CDR3 length: 14
V gene: TRBV6-6
clone size: -
D gene: TRBD1
CDR3 DNA: TGTGCCAGCAGAACCGGGACAGGGGTCTACGAGCAGTACTTC
CDR3 protein: CASRTGTGVYEQYF

J gene: TRBJ1-2
CDR3 length: 12
V gene: TRBV28
clone size: few
D gene: -
CDR3 DNA: TGTGCCAGCAGTTTCAGGGGTTATAGCTACACCTTC
CDR3 protein: CASSFRGYSYTF

J gene: TRBJ2-2
CDR3 length: 14
V gene: TRBV10-3
clone size: few
D gene: -
CDR3 DNA: TGTGCCACCCGAGGTAGCGAGGTCACCGGGGAGCTGTTTTTT
CDR3 protein: CATRGSEVTGELFF

J gene: TRBJ1-3
CDR3 length: 15
V gene: TRBV6-5
clone size: few
D gene: -
CDR3 DNA: TGTGCCAGCAGCTCCACAGGGTTGTCTGGAAACACCATATATTTT
CDR3 protein: CASSSTGLSGNTIYF

J gene: TRBJ1-5
CDR3 length: 14
V gene: TRBV6-5
clone size: -
D gene: TRBD1
CDR3 DNA: TGTGCCAGCGCCGACAGGGTATACAATCAGCCCCAGCATTTT
CDR3 protein: CASADRVYNQPQHF